This T cell receptor (beta chain) was documented in a study of post-analysis software for immune sequencing data. Whole-study context: Recorded disease courses covered relapsing-remitting, secondary progressive and progressive-relapsing multiple sclerosis. Some patients had no subtype annotation. Notes on the study in general: Controls showed lower frequencies than patients for roughly five TRBV segments, and TRBV5-6, TRBV5-1 and TRBV20-1 were among these. Normalized Chao1 diversity was significantly lower in multiple sclerosis patients than in controls.

The CDR3 extends over 14 amino acids. Germline lookup yields CDR1 SGHRS and CDR2 YFSETQ. V lost 4 bases and J lost 5; bases outside the gene matches: 5. Prepared TCR beta cDNA libraries contained unique molecular identifiers. With about 0.9 to 11 million T cells as the source, roughly 0.5 million cDNA molecules resulted. TCRdb independently ran MiXCR on the PCR reads; one entry per CDR3 protein. The table records about 430,000 distinct CDR3 sequences, roughly 40% of them present only once. This clonotype was seen a handful of times. Its antigen is unidentified. The sample consisted of blood. The sequence was collected from a girl aged 2-15 years with multiple sclerosis. The gene calls are TRBV5-1 and TRBJ2-7, with 11 bases matching TRBD2. Written as DNA, the CDR3 is TGCGCCAGCAGCCTGACTAGCGGGATACACGAGCAGTACTTC. Protein sequence: CASSLTSGIHEQYF.